One and the same sample provided the 28 T cell receptor beta chains below, sequenced in a study of blood T cell repertoires in COVID-19. Sequenced by immunoSEQ multiplex PCR; TCRdb stores in-frame clones only, minus some. The table includes about 350,000 clones, about 87% detected once. Sample: PBMCs or T cells enriched from blood (not recorded which). These receptors were obtained from a woman younger than 45 who had recovered from COVID-19.

This clone was seen only once. The gene calls are TRBV28 and TRBJ1-1, with a possible D match to TRBD1 (5 bases). V was pared by 8 bases and J by 0 bases, with 13 bases between. The CDR3 consists of 14 residues. Per the germline V gene, CDR1 is MDHEN and CDR2 is SYDVKM. CDR3 residues: CASLTGHLNTEAFF. The CDR3 nucleotides read TGTGCCAGCCTTACCGGACACCTGAACACTGAAGCTTTCTTT.

The rearrangement links TRBV7-3 to TRBJ2-3, with D possibly matching TRBD2 (6 bases). The V end lost 0 bases, the J end lost 4 bases, and 14 bases lay between the germline ends. Germline V gene sequence: CDR1 SGHTA, CDR2 FQGTGA. This CDR3 has 16 amino acids. CDR3 sequence: CASSLTYGGRADTQYF. The DNA for the CDR3 is TGTGCCAGCAGCTTAACGTACGGGGGAAGGGCAGATACGCAGTATTTT.

The chain joins TRBV6-5 to TRBJ1-3; 10 positions match TRBD1. V shed 5 bases, J shed 3 bases, and the junction held 4 bases outside the gene matches. This CDR3 spans 15 amino acids. Germline V lookup: CDR1 MNHEY, CDR2 SVGAGI. This chain's CDR3 is CASSTGQGNGNTIYF. CDR3 DNA sequence: TGTGCCAGCAGTACGGGACAGGGGAATGGAAACACCATATATTTT.

A single count supports this clone. The chain combines TRBV19 with TRBJ2-5; the D gene is possibly TRBD1 (6 bases). The V gene lost 5 bases and the J gene lost 2 bases, with 12 bases spanning the gap. The CDR3 has 14 amino acids. Germline loops: CDR1 LNHDA, CDR2 SQIVND (reference sequence). The CDR3 loop reads CASSQGTPQETQYF. In nucleotides, the CDR3 is TGTGCCAGTAGTCAAGGGACACCTCAAGAGACCCAGTACTTC.

CDR3 sequence: CASSDEGAQALGYTF. DNA of the CDR3: TGTGCCAGCAGTGACGAGGGGGCTCAGGCCCTTGGCTACACCTTC. The chain has TRBV6-1 and TRBJ1-2; 7 positions match TRBD1. The CDR3 sequence is 15 residues long. Germline CDR1 is MNHNS and CDR2 is SASEGT. Trimming took 3 bases from V and 7 from J; bases not matched to a gene: 11.

As DNA, the CDR3 is TGTGCCAGCAGTGGAAGGCATGGGGGGGAGACTTACAATGAGCAGTTCTTC. Its translation is CASSGRHGGETYNEQFF. The chain is built from TRBV6-1 and TRBJ2-1; 7 bases align to TRBD2. Losses at the gene ends were 4 bases for V and 4 bases for J; bases not matched to a gene: 13. From germline, CDR1 is MNHNS and CDR2 SASEGT. The CDR3 length is 17 residues.

This clone occurred many times. The rearrangement uses TRBV5-4 and TRBJ1-2; D remains ambiguous. The length of the CDR3 is 14 residues. Deletions cut 4 bases from V and 3 bases from J, with 13 bases between. Germline CDR1 is SGHNT and CDR2 is YYREEE (reference sequence). The CDR3 DNA is TGTGCCAGCAGCGGAGTAAGGACTCACTATGGCTACACCTTC. Translated, it gives CASSGVRTHYGYTF. The variable domain in full, with the rest retrieved from reference TRBV5-4 and TRBJ1-2, is ETGVTQSPTHLIKTRGQQVTLRCSSQSGHNTVSWYQQALGQGPQFIFQYYREEENGRGNFPPRFSGLQFPNYSSELNVNALELDDSALYLCASSGVRTHYGYTFGSGTRLTVV.

The chain joins TRBV19 to TRBJ2-3, with 14 bases lining up with TRBD2. Germline trimming cut 4 bases from V and 1 base from J; bases unmatched to any gene: 4. The CDR3 sequence is 17 residues long. Germline values: CDR1 LNHDA, CDR2 SQIVND (reference sequence). Written as DNA, the CDR3 is TGTGCCAGTAGTACCGGACTAGCGGGGGGCCGCACAGATACGCAGTATTTT. Protein: CASSTGLAGGRTDTQYF.

The chain is built from TRBV5-1 and TRBJ1-4; the D gene is possibly TRBD1 (5 bases). Germline V gives CDR1 SGHRS, CDR2 YFSETQ. CDR3 length: 16 amino acids. Trimming shortened V by 0 bases and J by 3 bases, and 12 bases separated the two germline ends. The CDR3 region is CASSLGLGRANEKLFF. CDR3 sequence (DNA): TGCGCCAGCAGCTTGGGGCTGGGGCGCGCTAATGAAAAACTGTTTTTT.

This sequence joins TRBV20-1 and TRBJ2-5, with TRBD1 as a possible D gene (6 bases). The germline V and J ends were trimmed by 4 bases and 1 base, with 16 bases remaining between them. The germline V gene has CDR1 DFQATT and CDR2 SNEGSKA (reference sequence). This CDR3 comprises 15 residues. The CDR3 DNA reads as TGCAGTGCTAATGACGAACAGGGCCGCCAAGAGACCCAGTACTTC. It encodes CSANDEQGRQETQYF.

This sequence joins TRBV29-1 and TRBJ2-5, with D possibly matching TRBD2 (5 bases). The V end lost 6 bases, the J end lost 4 bases, and 18 bases lay between the germline ends. The CDR3 has 14 residues. Germline V CDR1 and CDR2: SQVTM, ANQGSEA. The CDR3 bases are TGCAGCGTCGGAGTATCCGGGGAAGGAGAGACCCAGTACTTC. It translates to CSVGVSGEGETQYF.

The CDR3 protein is CASSQDRQKPYEQYF. The CDR3 DNA follows: TGCGCCAGCAGCCAAGATAGACAGAAACCGTACGAGCAGTACTTC. This sequence joins TRBV4-3 and TRBJ2-7; tentatively, D is TRBD1 (5 bases). Germline loops: CDR1 LGHNA, CDR2 YSLEER. Trimming left V 0 bases short and J 4 bases short, with 13 bases between. There are 15 residues in the CDR3.

The chain has TRBV27 and TRBJ1-6; TRBD1 might be the D (6 bases). The ends were cut back, 6 bases at V and 7 bases at J, with 13 bases in the middle. Germline V gives CDR1 MNHEY, CDR2 SMNVEV (reference sequence). This CDR3 has 14 amino acids. The CDR3 region has the DNA TGTGCCAGCAGACTATCACAGGGAAATTCACCCCTCCACTTT. Amino acids: CASRLSQGNSPLHF.

The V call is TRBV9, the J call TRBJ1-4; TRBD1 aligns across 8 bases. V trimming: 4 bases; J trimming: 7 bases; junction bases outside the gene matches: 6. The CDR3 is 14 amino acids. CDR1 and CDR2 (germline): SGDLS, YYNGEE. As DNA, the CDR3 is TGTGCCAGCAGCTCGGGACAGGAAGGTGAAAAACTGTTTTTT. Translated, it gives CASSSGQEGEKLFF. Together with reference TRBV9 and TRBJ1-4, the CDR3 gives the full variable domain: DSGVTQTPKHLITATGQRVTLRCSPRSGDLSVYWYQQSLDQGLQFLIQYYNGEERAKGNILERFSAQQFPDLHSELNLSSLELGDSALYFCASSSGQEGEKLFFGSGTQLSVL.

The chain carries TRBV7-9 and TRBJ1-2; possible D gene TRBD1, 5 bases. Germline CDR1 is SEHNR and CDR2 is FQNEAQ (reference sequence). The CDR3 extends over 13 amino acids. Trimming stripped 1 base from V and 4 bases from J, with 7 bases between. In DNA, the CDR3 is TGTGCCAGCAGCTTAGTGCAGGGCTATGGCTACACCTTC. Its protein is CASSLVQGYGYTF.

V gene TRBV5-1 combines with J gene TRBJ1-1; D might be TRBD1 (5 bases). Germline values: CDR1 SGHRS, CDR2 YFSETQ. V lost 1 base and J lost 1, with 11 bases in between. The CDR3 covers 15 residues. CDR3 sequence: CASSLRGPRNTEAFF. The CDR3 DNA reads as TGCGCCAGCAGCTTGAGGGGCCCCAGGAACACTGAAGCTTTCTTT.

This chain uses TRBV2 with TRBJ1-2, with 7 bases identical to TRBD1. Germline V CDR1 and CDR2: SNHLY, FYNNEI. The CDR3 spans 14 residues. V dropped 5 bases and J dropped 0; count of bases not matched to a gene: 3. CDR3 region: CASSSQGANYGYTF. In DNA form, the CDR3 reads TGTGCCAGCAGTTCCCAGGGGGCTAACTATGGCTACACCTTC.

The chain combines TRBV7-2 with TRBJ1-2; D possibly corresponds to TRBD1 (5 bases). The V gene's germline CDR1 is SGHTA and CDR2 FQGNSA. The V end lost 3 bases, the J end lost 6 bases, and 14 bases lay between the germline ends. The CDR3 consists of 14 residues. CDR3: CASSFQGMTNGYTF. CDR3 DNA: TGTGCCAGCAGCTTTCAGGGAATGACCAATGGCTACACCTTC.

V and J are TRBV28 and TRBJ1-1, with no clear D. Germline V gives CDR1 MDHEN, CDR2 SYDVKM. The CDR3 is 12 residues long. V lost 7 bases and J 10 bases, leaving 16 bases between the germline ends. The CDR3 sequence: CASTPYPYLAFF. CDR3 coding DNA: TGTGCCAGCACCCCCTATCCCTACTTAGCTTTCTTT. The full variable domain, its missing parts supplied by reference TRBV28 and TRBJ1-1, is DVKVTQSSRYLVKRTGEKVFLECVQDMDHENMFWYRQDPGLGLRLIYFSYDVKMKEKGDIPEGYSVSREKKERFSLILESASTNQTSMYLCASTPYPYLAFFGQGTRLTVV.

The chain joins TRBV28 to TRBJ1-2, with D possibly matching TRBD1 (6 bases). The germline V and J ends were trimmed by 5 bases and 10 bases, with 11 bases remaining between them. Germline values: CDR1 MDHEN, CDR2 SYDVKM. The CDR3 has 11 residues. CDR3 residues: CASSERGYYTF. CDR3 sequence (DNA): TGTGCCAGCAGTGAAAGGGGGTACTACACCTTC.

The J gene is TRBJ1-1, the V gene TRBV29-1; D is unresolved. Germline V lookup: CDR1 SQVTM, CDR2 ANQGSEA. Trimming removed 7 bases at V and 3 bases at J, with 9 bases between. The CDR3 is 11 amino acids. The CDR3 spells CSGNGDTEAFF. The CDR3 DNA reads as TGCAGCGGGAACGGGGACACTGAAGCTTTCTTT. Based on the CDR3 plus reference TRBV29-1 and TRBJ1-1, the full variable domain is SAVISQKPSRDICQRGTSLTIQCQVDSQVTMMFWYRQQPGQSLTLIATANQGSEATYESGFVIDKFPISRPNLTFSTLTVSNMSPEDSSIYLCSGNGDTEAFFGQGTRLTVV.

The V gene is TRBV3-1 (or the pseudogene TRBV3-2), the J gene TRBJ1-2, with D tentatively TRBD1 (5 bases). V dropped 4 bases and J dropped 4 bases, with 16 bases sitting between them. CDR3 length: 15 residues. CDR1 and CDR2 (germline): LGHDT, YNNKEL (reference sequence). CDR3 nucleotides: TGTGCCAGCAGCCCTCACCAGCCAGGGCCCTATGGCTACACCTTC. Translation: CASSPHQPGPYGYTF.

The J gene is TRBJ2-2, the V gene TRBV19; the D gene is possibly TRBD2 (6 bases). Germline V lookup: CDR1 LNHDA, CDR2 SQIVND (reference sequence). The CDR3 has 16 residues. Trimming shortened V by 0 bases and J by 4 bases, and 12 bases separated the two germline ends. The DNA of the CDR3 is TGTGCCAGTAGTATAGATCTGGGACTCCTCACCGGGGAGCTGTTTTTT. Protein product: CASSIDLGLLTGELFF.

The J gene is TRBJ1-4, the V gene TRBV11-2, with D uncertain. The CDR3 has 13 amino acids. Germline lookup yields CDR1 SGHAT and CDR2 FQNNGV. With 4 bases removed from V and 4 bases from J, the gap between germline ends came to 7 bases. The CDR3 loop is CASSWAFNEKLFF. The CDR3 DNA reads as TGTGCCAGCAGCTGGGCCTTTAATGAAAAACTGTTTTTT.

The V call is TRBV5-1, the J call TRBJ1-2, with 9 bases lining up with TRBD1. Germline-derived CDR1 and CDR2 are SGHRS and YFSETQ. Trimming removed 1 base from V and 0 bases from J; junction bases left unmatched: 10. The length of the CDR3 is 18 residues. The CDR3 region is CASSLLRDRDHTNYGYTF. The CDR3 DNA is TGCGCCAGCAGCTTGTTACGGGACAGGGACCATACTAACTATGGCTACACCTTC.

The chain has TRBV7-2 and TRBJ2-6; tentative D call: TRBD2 (6 bases). Trimming removed 3 bases at V and 2 bases at J, with 14 bases between. Germline V gene lookup returns CDR1 SGHTA and CDR2 FQGNSA. The CDR3 consists of 17 residues. The CDR3 DNA follows: TGTGCCAGCAGCTTCCCGGAGGGGCTGGCTGGGGCCAACGTCCTGACTTTC. Protein product: CASSFPEGLAGANVLTF.

The genes are TRBV11-3 and TRBJ2-5; D might be TRBD2 (6 bases). Germline CDR1 is SGHNT and CDR2 is YENEEA. The CDR3 has 14 amino acids. The germline V and J ends were trimmed by 5 bases and 7 bases, with 17 bases remaining between them. The CDR3 sequence: CASSRDPSGVTQYF. In nucleotides, the CDR3 is TGTGCCAGCAGCCGAGACCCCTCGGGGGTGACCCAGTACTTC.

Only one count was recorded for this clone. This chain joins TRBV2 and TRBJ2-7; 9 positions match TRBD1. V shed 5 bases and J 6 bases; nucleotides not matched to a gene: 11. Germline V CDR1 and CDR2: SNHLY, FYNNEI. The CDR3 is 15 amino acids. CDR3 region: CASSLDRDRATEQYF. For the CDR3, the DNA is TGTGCCAGCAGTTTAGACCGGGACAGGGCGACCGAGCAGTACTTC.